Each of the 32 T cell receptor beta chains below was sequenced from the same sample in a study of response to subunit inactivated influenza vaccine. TCRdb re-called the RT-PCR reads with MiXCR, one entry per CDR3 protein. The table shows roughly 650,000 distinct CDR3 sequences, with approximately 15% occurring only once. The input for sequencing was PBMCs from blood, taken 12 days after vaccination. The source of these receptors is a man aged 45 to 65 who received an inactivated influenza vaccine.

The gene calls are TRBV20-1 and TRBJ2-7; D is unresolved. The germline V and J ends were trimmed by 3 bases and 2 bases, with 8 bases remaining between them. The length of the CDR3 is 12 residues. Germline V CDR1 and CDR2: DFQATT, SNEGSKA (reference sequence). The CDR3, as DNA: TGCAGTGCTAGCGACAAGACCTACGAGCAGTACTTC. Its translation: CSASDKTYEQYF.

This clonotype was observed a single time. V and J are TRBV11-1 and TRBJ2-7, with a weak D call TRBD1 (9 bases). The CDR3 has 18 amino acids. Looked up from germline, CDR1 is SGHAT and CDR2 is FQDESV (reference sequence). V gave up 4 bases and J gave up 3 bases, with 25 bases separating them. The CDR3 here is CASSSPAVAGQGFYEQYF. The CDR3 DNA reads as TGTGCCAGCAGCTCGCCGGCGGTAGCGGGACAGGGATTCTACGAGCAGTACTTC. Full variable domain (rest looked up from reference TRBV11-1 and TRBJ2-7): EAEVAQSPRYKITEKSQAVAFWCDPISGHATLYWYRQILGQGPELLVQFQDESVVDDSQLPKDRFSAERLKGVDSTLKIQPAELGDSAMYLCASSSPAVAGQGFYEQYFGPGTRLTVT.

The chain recombines TRBV5-1 with TRBJ2-7; 8 bases line up with TRBD2. Trimming removed 5 bases from V and 3 bases from J; junction bases left unmatched: 10. The CDR3 extends over 15 amino acids. Looked up from germline, CDR1 is SGHRS and CDR2 is YFSETQ. CDR3 protein: CASSREGGYLYEQYF. Here the CDR3 DNA reads TGCGCCAGCAGTCGGGAGGGGGGGTACCTCTACGAGCAGTACTTC.

This clonotype was found a few times. J is TRBJ2-7 and V is TRBV7-9, with TRBD2 matching over 7 bases. Trimming took 5 bases from V and 0 from J; bases not matched to a gene: 13. The CDR3 runs to 17 residues. CDR1 and CDR2 (germline): SEHNR, FQNEAQ (reference sequence). The DNA of the CDR3 is TGTGCCAGCAGCACCAGCGGTGGGCGGGAGAACTCCTACGAGCAGTACTTC. Residues: CASSTSGGRENSYEQYF.

The V gene is TRBV28, the J gene TRBJ2-5; 7 positions match TRBD1. CDR3 length: 14 amino acids. The trim removed 4 bases at V and 6 bases at J, leaving 8 bases unmatched. CDR1 and CDR2 (germline): MDHEN, SYDVKM. The CDR3 reads CASSSGTVRQTQYF. The CDR3 coding sequence is TGTGCCAGCAGTTCCGGGACAGTTCGTCAGACCCAGTACTTC.

This clonotype was seen a handful of times. V is TRBV12-3 or TRBV12-4 and J is TRBJ2-1; D may correspond to TRBD1 or TRBD2 (6 bases each). This CDR3 has 14 residues. V lost 7 bases, J lost 7 bases, and 17 bases lay in between. In nucleotides, the CDR3 is TGTGCCAGCACCCGGGGGCAGCGGCTAAATGAGCAGTTCTTC. Encoded protein: CASTRGQRLNEQFF.

In its sample, this clonotype was seen a few times. The chain is built from TRBV9 and TRBJ2-1; no firm D call. V lost 4 bases and J lost 10, with 15 bases in between. The length of the CDR3 is 13 residues. The germline V gene encodes CDR1 SGDLS and CDR2 YYNGEE. The CDR3 region is CASSLTLSEEQFF. CDR3 coding DNA: TGTGCCAGCAGCCTCACGCTCAGCGAGGAGCAGTTCTTC.

This clonotype was picked up a small number of times. The chain links TRBV5-1 to TRBJ2-2; possible D gene TRBD1, 5 bases. CDR1 is SGHRS, CDR2 YFSETQ, per germline. This CDR3 has 14 residues. Between the trimmed V and J ends, which lost 5 bases and 1 base, there was a span of 9 bases. The CDR3 bases are TGCGCCAGCAGAGAGCAGGGGAACACCGGGGAGCTGTTTTTT. Its translation is CASREQGNTGELFF.

V usage is TRBV12-3 or TRBV12-4 and J usage is TRBJ2-5; TRBD1 matches at 8 bases. The CDR3 loop spans 13 amino acids. V was clipped by 5 bases and J by 4 bases; unmatched bases: 3. The CDR3 region is CASSRQGLETQYF. CDR3 DNA: TGTGCCAGCAGTCGACAGGGGTTAGAGACCCAGTACTTC.

This clonotype occurred many times. The J gene is TRBJ1-1, the V gene TRBV5-1; D is undetermined. This CDR3 contains 12 residues. V gave up 4 bases and J gave up 7 bases, with 11 bases separating them. The germline V gene has CDR1 SGHRS and CDR2 YFSETQ. As DNA, the CDR3 is TGCGCCAGCAGCCAAGACGGGAATGAAGCTTTCTTT. The encoded protein is CASSQDGNEAFF.

This clonotype was recorded a few times. The V call is TRBV5-1, the J call TRBJ1-2, with D unresolved. The germline V gene encodes CDR1 SGHRS and CDR2 YFSETQ. V was pared by 4 bases and J by 0 bases, with 10 bases between. This CDR3 has 14 amino acids. The CDR3 DNA follows: TGCGCCAGCAGCCTGGACGGTTCTAACTATGGCTACACCTTC. Protein: CASSLDGSNYGYTF.

The chain recombines TRBV5-1 with TRBJ2-3, with 10 bases lining up with TRBD2. The V gene's germline CDR1 is SGHRS and CDR2 YFSETQ. The V segment lost 0 bases and the J segment 4 bases; nucleotides outside the gene matches: 5. The CDR3 contains 16 residues. This chain's CDR3 is CASSLGIAGGADTQYF. CDR3 bases: TGCGCCAGCAGCTTGGGGATAGCGGGGGGTGCAGATACGCAGTATTTT.

This clonotype has just a few counts. V and J are TRBV11-1 and TRBJ2-5; TRBD1 or TRBD2 may be the D gene (5 bases each). Trimming stripped 0 bases from V and 4 bases from J, with 21 bases between. Germline values: CDR1 SGHAT, CDR2 FQDESV (reference sequence). The CDR3 loop spans 18 amino acids. The chain's CDR3 is CASSLADFRGPRGETQYF. CDR3 nucleotide sequence: TGTGCCAGCAGCTTAGCAGACTTTAGAGGGCCGAGGGGAGAGACCCAGTACTTC.

The sample holds a few counts of this clonotype. The chain has TRBV6-2 or TRBV6-3 and TRBJ2-2, with D unclear. The germline CDR1 and CDR2 sequences are MNHEY and SVGEGT. The CDR3 extends over 16 amino acids. V was clipped by 5 bases and J by 1 base, with 14 bases between them. For the CDR3, the DNA is TGTGCCAGCAGTCGACGCACCGGAGTGAACACCGGGGAGCTGTTTTTT. Translated: CASSRRTGVNTGELFF.

The chain joins TRBV5-5 to TRBJ1-5; a weak D match, TRBD1 (5 bases). This CDR3 spans 14 amino acids. CDR1 is SGHKS, CDR2 YYEKEE, per germline (reference sequence). Trimming took 1 base from V and 11 from J, leaving 16 bases between them. CDR3 region: CASSLWQGFEAQHF. The CDR3 nucleotides read TGTGCCAGCAGCTTGTGGCAGGGATTCGAAGCCCAGCATTTT.

This clonotype was found a few times. V gene TRBV29-1 combines with J gene TRBJ2-3, with D perhaps matching TRBD1 or TRBD2 (5 bases each). This CDR3 has 11 residues. V lost 7 bases and J 2 bases, leaving 7 bases between the germline ends. Germline loops: CDR1 SQVTM, CDR2 ANQGSEA. CDR3 nucleotide sequence: TGCAGCGGGGGGAACACAGATACGCAGTATTTT. Translating it yields CSGGNTDTQYF.

This clonotype was observed a handful of times. This rearrangement joins TRBV20-1 to TRBJ2-7; 7 nucleotides line up with TRBD2. Trimming took 4 bases from V and 1 from J; bases not matched to a gene: 1. The CDR3 length is 12 residues. Germline V gene sequence: CDR1 DFQATT, CDR2 SNEGSKA (reference sequence). The CDR3 reads CSATRGSYEQYF. CDR3 DNA: TGCAGTGCTACGCGGGGGTCCTACGAGCAGTACTTC.

A few counts support this clonotype. V is TRBV24-1 and J is TRBJ2-3; D is perhaps TRBD1 (6 bases). This CDR3 comprises 15 residues. V dropped 4 bases and J dropped 4 bases, with 14 bases sitting between them. Germline CDR1 and CDR2: KGHDR and SFDVKD. CDR3 amino acids: CATSDLRTVSDTQYF. The CDR3 region has the DNA TGTGCCACCAGTGACCTTCGGACAGTGTCAGATACGCAGTATTTT.

This clonotype was counted a few times. V is TRBV5-1 and J is TRBJ2-7, with D perhaps TRBD1 (5 bases). V lost 0 bases and J lost 2, with 12 bases in between. Germline V gene lookup returns CDR1 SGHRS and CDR2 YFSETQ. CDR3 size: 15 residues. The CDR3 DNA reads TGCGCCAGCAGCTTGGAGTCAGGGAACACCTACGAGCAGTACTTC. Translated, it gives CASSLESGNTYEQYF.

This clonotype was recorded a few times. V and J are TRBV7-9 and TRBJ2-7; no clear D. This CDR3 has 14 residues. Germline V gene data show CDR1 as SEHNR and CDR2 as FQNEAQ (reference sequence). Trimming took 2 bases from V and 5 from J, leaving 13 bases between them. For the CDR3, the DNA is TGTGCCAGCAGCTTAAGTTCGCGGTCAGACGAGCAGTACTTC. It is translated as CASSLSSRSDEQYF.

This rearrangement joins TRBV20-1 to TRBJ2-7; the D gene is possibly TRBD1 (6 bases). This CDR3 spans 12 amino acids. The germline V gene has CDR1 DFQATT and CDR2 SNEGSKA (reference sequence). With 5 bases removed from V and 0 bases from J, the gap between germline ends came to 8 bases. The CDR3: CSAHRDSYEQYF. CDR3 sequence (DNA): TGCAGTGCTCACAGGGACTCCTACGAGCAGTACTTC.

The chain recombines TRBV6-2 or TRBV6-3 with TRBJ1-2; the D is unclear. Germline V CDR1 and CDR2: MNHEY, SVGEGT. V was cut by 4 bases and J by 4 bases, with 16 bases left in between. The CDR3 sequence is 15 residues long. The CDR3 reads CASSFGQRRIYGYTF. CDR3 DNA sequence: TGTGCCAGCAGTTTCGGGCAGAGGAGAATCTATGGCTACACCTTC.

This clonotype was counted between two and nine times. The rearrangement joins TRBV2 to TRBJ2-3; TRBD1 might be the D (5 bases). The length of the CDR3 is 11 residues. V lost 3 bases and J 8 bases, leaving 6 bases between the germline ends. The germline V gene has CDR1 SNHLY and CDR2 FYNNEI. In DNA, the CDR3 is TGTGCCAGCAGTGAGGACACTACGCAGTATTTT. Translation: CASSEDTTQYF.

The sample holds a few counts of this clonotype. CDR3 sequence: CASSPDWEGLDEQYF. Here the CDR3 DNA reads TGTGCCAGCAGCCCGGACTGGGAGGGTTTAGACGAGCAGTACTTC. This sequence joins TRBV3-1 and TRBJ2-7; 7 bases agree with TRBD2. CDR1 is LGHDT and CDR2 is YNNKEL in the germline V gene (reference sequence). Losses at the gene ends were 4 bases for V and 5 bases for J; bases not matched to a gene: 11. CDR3 size: 15 residues.

This clonotype showed up just a few times. The rearrangement links TRBV9 to TRBJ1-1, with a tentative D call TRBD1 (5 bases). The CDR3 extends over 14 amino acids. V gave up 5 bases and J gave up 1 base, with 12 bases separating them. In germline, CDR1 is SGDLS, CDR2 YYNGEE. CDR3 protein: CASRRAGANTEAFF. CDR3 sequence (DNA): TGTGCCAGCAGGAGGGCTGGGGCGAACACTGAAGCTTTCTTT.

The rearrangement joins TRBV3-1 to TRBJ2-7, with D unresolved. V dropped 0 bases and J dropped 7 bases, with 13 bases sitting between them. The CDR3 runs 14 residues. Germline V gene lookup returns CDR1 LGHDT and CDR2 YNNKEL (reference sequence). DNA for the CDR3: TGTGCCAGCAGCCAAGAGGGCGGCTTCGGGGAGCAGTACTTC. The encoded protein is CASSQEGGFGEQYF.

The V and J genes are TRBV7-8 and TRBJ1-4; D not certain. The CDR3 has 14 amino acids. Between the trimmed V and J ends, which lost 3 bases and 6 bases, there was a span of 11 bases. Per germline, CDR1 SGHVS and CDR2 FQNEAQ. CDR3 coding DNA: TGTGCCAGCAGCTTTGGGAGGCAGCATGAAAAACTGTTTTTT. Translating gives CASSFGRQHEKLFF.

This clonotype was found a few times. The chain has TRBV12-3 or TRBV12-4 and TRBJ2-1; D not certain. Between the trimmed V and J ends, which lost 2 bases and 4 bases, there was a span of 12 bases. The CDR3 loop spans 15 amino acids. The CDR3 nucleotides are TGTGCCAGCAGTTTAATGGGCGGAAAATACAATGAGCAGTTCTTC. Encoded protein: CASSLMGGKYNEQFF.

As regards this clonotype: The junction does not match germline at one end; this may be a read error. Here the CDR3 DNA reads TGTGCCAGCTCCTATTTAGGACCTACCCTAGACTTC. This codes for CASSYLGPTLDF. The V gene is TRBV5-6, the J gene TRBJ2-5; D is unclear. Germline CDR1 SGHDT, CDR2 YYEEEE. This CDR3 comprises 12 residues.

V gene TRBV10-3 combines with J gene TRBJ1-1; D may be TRBD1 (6 bases). The CDR3 is made up of 15 amino acids. V gave up 0 bases and J gave up 7 bases, with 15 bases separating them. Germline lookup yields CDR1 ENHRY and CDR2 SYGVKD. CDR3 sequence (DNA): TGTGCCATCAGTGAGTCGACCAGGGGCGCCTTTGAAGCTTTCTTT. Protein product: CAISESTRGAFEAFF.

This clonotype was observed a handful of times. The chain joins TRBV5-1 to TRBJ2-2, with D perhaps assigned TRBD1 or TRBD2 (5 bases each). V gave up 2 bases and J gave up 3 bases, with 11 bases separating them. Germline V CDR1 and CDR2: SGHRS, YFSETQ. CDR3 length equals 15 residues. This chain's CDR3 is CASSFGLGDTGELFF. In DNA form, the CDR3 reads TGCGCCAGCAGCTTTGGATTGGGGGACACCGGGGAGCTGTTTTTT.

The table lists this clonotype with a few counts. This chain links TRBV9 with TRBJ2-1; 9 nucleotides agree with TRBD2. Losses at the gene ends were 0 bases for V and 4 bases for J; bases not matched to a gene: 23. The germline V gene encodes CDR1 SGDLS and CDR2 YYNGEE. This CDR3 has 22 amino acids. CDR3 in amino acids: CASSVATSGGRKTHTLYNEQFF. The DNA of the CDR3 is TGTGCCAGCAGCGTAGCTACGAGCGGGGGGCGAAAAACCCATACACTTTACAATGAGCAGTTCTTC.